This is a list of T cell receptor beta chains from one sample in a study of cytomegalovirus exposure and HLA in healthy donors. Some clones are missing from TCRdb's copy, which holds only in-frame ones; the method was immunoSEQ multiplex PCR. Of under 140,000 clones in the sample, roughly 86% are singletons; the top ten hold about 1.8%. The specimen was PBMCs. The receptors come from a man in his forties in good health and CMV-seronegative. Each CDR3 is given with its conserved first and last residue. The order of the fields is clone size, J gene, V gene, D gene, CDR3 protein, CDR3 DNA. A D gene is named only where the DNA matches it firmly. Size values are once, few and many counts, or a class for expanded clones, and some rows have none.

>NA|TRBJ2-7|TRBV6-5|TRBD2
CASSSRTSGAYEQYF
TGTGCCAGCAGTTCGCGGACTAGCGGGGCATACGAGCAGTACTTC
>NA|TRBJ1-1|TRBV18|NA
CASAQEGRNTEAFF
TGTGCCAGCGCGCAAGAGGGCAGAAACACTGAAGCTTTCTTT
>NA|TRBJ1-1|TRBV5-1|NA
CASSPRGGENTEAFF
TGCGCCAGCAGCCCCCGGGGGGGCGAGAACACTGAAGCTTTCTTT
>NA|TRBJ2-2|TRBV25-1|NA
CASREAGELFF
TGTGCCAGCAGGGAGGCCGGGGAGCTGTTTTTT
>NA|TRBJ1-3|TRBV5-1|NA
CASSLRGSGGNTIYF
TGCGCCAGCAGCTTGAGGGGTTCTGGCGGAAACACCATATATTTT
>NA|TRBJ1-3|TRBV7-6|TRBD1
CASSLGQGAASGNTIYF
TGTGCCAGCAGCTTAGGCCAGGGGGCGGCCTCTGGAAACACCATATATTTT
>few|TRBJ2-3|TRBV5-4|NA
CASSFPSTDTQYF
TGTGCCAGCAGCTTCCCTAGCACAGATACGCAGTATTTT
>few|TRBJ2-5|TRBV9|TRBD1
CASSAGQGKETQYF
TGTGCCAGCAGCGCGGGACAGGGAAAAGAGACCCAGTACTTC
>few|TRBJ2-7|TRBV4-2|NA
CASSLSWAQGEQYF
TGTGCCAGCAGCCTCTCGTGGGCGCAGGGGGAGCAGTACTTC
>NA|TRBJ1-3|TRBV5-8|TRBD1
CASSLEGAGGNTIYF
TGTGCCAGCAGCTTGGAGGGGGCCGGTGGAAACACCATATATTTT
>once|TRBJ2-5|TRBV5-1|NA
CASSPTPETQYF
TGCGCCAGCAGCCCTACCCCAGAGACCCAGTACTTC
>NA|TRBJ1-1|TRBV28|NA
CASRQDREAFF
TGTGCCAGCAGGCAAGACAGAGAAGCTTTCTTT
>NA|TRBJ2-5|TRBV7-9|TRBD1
CASSRPDRGVETQYF
TGTGCCAGCAGCCGCCCGGACAGGGGGGTTGAGACCCAGTACTTC
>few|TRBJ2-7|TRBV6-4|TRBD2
CASSDPILAGAYEQYF
TGTGCCAGCAGTGACCCGATTCTAGCGGGGGCCTACGAGCAGTACTTC
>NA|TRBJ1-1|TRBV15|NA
CATSRRQDPSEAFF
TGTGCCACCAGCAGAAGACAGGATCCCTCTGAAGCTTTCTTT
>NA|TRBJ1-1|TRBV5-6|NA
CASSPWGVGTEAFF
TGTGCCAGCAGCCCATGGGGGGTGGGCACTGAAGCTTTCTTT
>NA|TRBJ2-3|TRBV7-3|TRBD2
CASSLTSGTPRDTQYF
TGTGCCAGCAGCTTGACTAGCGGGACCCCTCGAGATACGCAGTATTTT
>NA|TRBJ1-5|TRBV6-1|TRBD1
CASSGQGDQPQHF
TGTGCCAGCAGTGGACAGGGGGACCAGCCCCAGCATTTT
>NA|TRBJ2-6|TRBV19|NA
CASSIAGVGANVLTF
TGTGCCAGTAGTATAGCCGGGGTCGGGGCCAACGTCCTGACTTTC
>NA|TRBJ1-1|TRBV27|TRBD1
CASSNLRDRGTRKAFF
TGTGCCAGCAGCAATCTCCGGGACAGGGGGACGAGGAAAGCTTTCTTT
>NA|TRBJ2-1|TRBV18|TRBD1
CASSPDRGGYNEQFF
TGTGCCAGCTCCCCCGACAGGGGAGGATACAATGAGCAGTTCTTC
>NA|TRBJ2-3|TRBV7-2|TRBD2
CASSLFGGGAGDTQYF
TGTGCCAGCAGCCTCTTTGGCGGGGGGGCCGGAGATACGCAGTATTTT
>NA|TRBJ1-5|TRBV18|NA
CASSPTGWNQPQHF
TGTGCCAGCTCACCCACAGGGTGGAATCAGCCCCAGCATTTT
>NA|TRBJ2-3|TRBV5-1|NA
CASSPLTGLGTDTQYF
TGCGCCAGCAGCCCCTTGACAGGTCTAGGCACAGATACGCAGTATTTT
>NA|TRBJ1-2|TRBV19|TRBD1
CATSGQGVNGYTF
TGTGCCACCTCGGGACAGGGAGTGAATGGCTACACCTTC
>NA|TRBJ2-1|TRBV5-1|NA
CASSFDRSYNEQFF
TGCGCCAGCAGCTTTGACAGGTCCTACAATGAGCAGTTCTTC
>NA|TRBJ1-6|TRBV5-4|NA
CASSLSADYNSPLHF
TGTGCCAGCAGCTTATCCGCGGATTATAATTCACCCCTCCACTTT
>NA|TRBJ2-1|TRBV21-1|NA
CASSKERVNNEQFF
TGTGCCAGCAGCAAAGAGCGGGTCAACAATGAGCAGTTCTTC
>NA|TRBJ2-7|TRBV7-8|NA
CASSRSTGAPYEQYF
TGTGCCAGCAGCCGTTCGACAGGCGCCCCCTACGAGCAGTACTTC
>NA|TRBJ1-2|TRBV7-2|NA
CASSSTASLAYGYTF
TGTGCCAGCAGCTCGACAGCCTCCCTCGCCTATGGCTACACCTTC
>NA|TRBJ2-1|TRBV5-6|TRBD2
CASSSGLEGDEQFF
TGTGCCAGCAGCTCGGGACTAGAGGGGGATGAGCAGTTCTTC
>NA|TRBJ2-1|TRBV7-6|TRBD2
CASKAGAYNEQFF
TGTGCCAGCAAGGCGGGAGCCTACAATGAGCAGTTCTTC
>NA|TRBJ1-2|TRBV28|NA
CASSLSSRGNGYTF
TGTGCCAGCAGTTTATCTAGCAGGGGAAATGGCTACACCTTC
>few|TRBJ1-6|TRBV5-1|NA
CASSPREGNSPLHF
TGCGCCAGCAGCCCCAGGGAAGGGAATTCACCCCTCCACTTT
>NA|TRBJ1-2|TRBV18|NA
CASSPLAYGYTF
TGTGCCAGCTCACCACTAGCTTATGGCTACACCTTC
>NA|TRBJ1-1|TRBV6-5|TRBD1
CASSYSLRTGDTEAFF
TGTGCCAGCAGTTACTCTCTCCGAACAGGGGACACTGAAGCTTTCTTT
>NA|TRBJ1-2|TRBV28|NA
CASKAGGDYGYTF
TGTGCCAGCAAAGCGGGAGGCGACTATGGCTACACCTTC
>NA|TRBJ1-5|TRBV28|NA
CASSMGAQVPQHF
TGTGCCAGCAGTATGGGGGCCCAGGTGCCCCAGCATTTT
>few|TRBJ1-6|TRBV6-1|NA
CASSEASGWNSPLHF
TGTGCCAGCAGTGAAGCGTCCGGGTGGAATTCACCCCTCCACTTT
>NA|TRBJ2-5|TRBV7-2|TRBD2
CASGTSGGETQYF
TGTGCCAGCGGGACTAGCGGGGGAGAGACCCAGTACTTC
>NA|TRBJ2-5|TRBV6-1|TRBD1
CASSELPGTVETQYF
TGTGCCAGCAGTGAACTTCCAGGGACAGTAGAGACCCAGTACTTC
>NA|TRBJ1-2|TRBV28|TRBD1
CASSNADRSPNYGYTF
TGTGCCAGCAGTAATGCGGACAGGAGCCCTAACTATGGCTACACCTTC
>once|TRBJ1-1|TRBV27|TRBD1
CASSPGQGARTEAFF
TGTGCCAGCAGTCCGGGACAGGGGGCGCGCACTGAAGCTTTCTTT
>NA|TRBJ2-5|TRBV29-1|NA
CSVVKVGGSETQYF
TGCAGCGTTGTAAAAGTAGGGGGAAGTGAGACCCAGTACTTC
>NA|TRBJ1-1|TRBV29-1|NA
CSVARGSEAFF
TGCAGCGTGGCCAGGGGCTCTGAAGCTTTCTTT
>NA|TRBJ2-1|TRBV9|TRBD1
CASSIGTGGNEQFF
TGTGCCAGCAGCATCGGGACAGGGGGGAATGAGCAGTTCTTC
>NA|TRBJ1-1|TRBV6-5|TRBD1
CASSPHPGQESQMFF
TGTGCCAGCAGCCCCCACCCCGGACAGGAGAGTCAAATGTTCTTT
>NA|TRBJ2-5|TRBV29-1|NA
CSVVSPGETQYF
TGCAGCGTTGTGAGTCCGGGGGAGACCCAGTACTTC
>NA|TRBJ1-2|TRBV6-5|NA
CASSTGDYGYTF
TGTGCCAGCAGCACCGGGGACTATGGCTACACCTTC
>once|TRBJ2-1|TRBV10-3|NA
CAISYSRVGEQFF
TGTGCCATCAGCTATTCCAGGGTAGGTGAGCAGTTCTTC
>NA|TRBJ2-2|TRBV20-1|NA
CSARNTGELFF
TGCAGTGCGAGGAACACCGGGGAGCTGTTTTTT
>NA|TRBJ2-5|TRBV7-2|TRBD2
CASSSPRGGLETQYF
TGTGCCAGCAGCTCGCCCCGGGGGGGCTTGGAGACCCAGTACTTC
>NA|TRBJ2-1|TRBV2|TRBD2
CASDLSGGLDNEQFF
TGTGCCAGCGATTTGAGCGGGGGGTTAGACAATGAGCAGTTCTTC
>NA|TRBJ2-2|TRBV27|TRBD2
CASSNLAGGQPGELFF
TGTGCCAGCAGTAACCTAGCGGGGGGGCAACCCGGGGAGCTGTTTTTT
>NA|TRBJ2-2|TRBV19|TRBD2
CASRQLAGGPGELFF
TGTGCCAGTAGGCAACTAGCGGGGGGGCCCGGGGAGCTGTTTTTT
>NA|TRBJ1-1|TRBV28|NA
CASSFAGGLNEAFF
TGTGCCAGCAGTTTCGCGGGGGGCCTCAATGAAGCTTTCTTT
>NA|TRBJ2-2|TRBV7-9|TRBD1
CASSSWTGPAGELFF
TGTGCCAGCAGCTCCTGGACAGGGCCTGCCGGGGAGCTGTTTTTT